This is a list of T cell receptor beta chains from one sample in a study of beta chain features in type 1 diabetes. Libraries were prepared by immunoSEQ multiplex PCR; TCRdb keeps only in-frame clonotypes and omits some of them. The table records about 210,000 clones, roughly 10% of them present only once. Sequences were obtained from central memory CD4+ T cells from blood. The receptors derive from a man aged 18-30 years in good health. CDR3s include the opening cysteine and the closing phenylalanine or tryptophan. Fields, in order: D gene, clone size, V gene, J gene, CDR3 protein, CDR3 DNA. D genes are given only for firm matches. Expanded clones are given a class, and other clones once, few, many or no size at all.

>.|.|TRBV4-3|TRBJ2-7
CASSQVHRADYEQYF
TGCGCCAGCAGCCAAGTCCACAGGGCTGACTACGAGCAGTACTTC
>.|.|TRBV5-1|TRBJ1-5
CASSLGPNQPQHF
TGCGCCAGCAGCTTGGGGCCCAATCAGCCCCAGCATTTT
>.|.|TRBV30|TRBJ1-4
CSWSWRGVHNEKLFF
TGTTCCTGGAGTTGGAGGGGTGTACATAATGAAAAACTGTTTTTT
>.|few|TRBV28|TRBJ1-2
CASTAAHRAGGYTF
TGTGCCAGCACCGCCGCCCACAGGGCGGGTGGCTACACCTTC
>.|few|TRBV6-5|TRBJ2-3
CASRMTWVSTDTQYF
TGTGCCAGCCGCATGACCTGGGTTAGCACAGATACGCAGTATTTT
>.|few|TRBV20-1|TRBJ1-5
CSAEGDQPQHF
TGCAGTGCGGAGGGTGATCAGCCCCAGCATTTT
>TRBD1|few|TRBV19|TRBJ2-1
CASSANRGWNEQFF
TGTGCCAGTAGTGCAAACAGGGGGTGGAATGAGCAGTTCTTC
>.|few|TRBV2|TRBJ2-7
CASTSGSSYEQYF
TGTGCCAGCACCTCCGGGTCGTCCTACGAGCAGTACTTC
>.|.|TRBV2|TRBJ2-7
CASREQGPYEQYF
TGTGCCAGCAGGGAGCAGGGGCCCTACGAGCAGTACTTC
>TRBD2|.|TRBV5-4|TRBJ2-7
CASSRLAGGDEQYF
TGTGCCAGCAGCAGACTAGCGGGAGGGGACGAGCAGTACTTC
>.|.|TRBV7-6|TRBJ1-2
CASSLVAGTGGYTF
TGTGCCAGCAGCTTAGTCGCGGGGACCGGTGGCTACACCTTC
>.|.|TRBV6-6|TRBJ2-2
CASRRLINTGELFF
TGTGCCAGCAGGAGGCTGATAAACACCGGGGAGCTGTTTTTT
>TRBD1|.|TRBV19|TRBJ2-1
CASTETGGYNEQFF
TGTGCCAGTACCGAAACAGGGGGGTACAATGAGCAGTTCTTC
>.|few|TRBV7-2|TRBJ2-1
CASSLGQGGYNEQFF
TGTGCCAGCAGCCTCGGACAGGGAGGGTACAATGAGCAGTTCTTC
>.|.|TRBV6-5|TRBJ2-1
CASRRQTETNEQFF
TGTGCCAGCAGACGCCAAACAGAGACCAATGAGCAGTTCTTC
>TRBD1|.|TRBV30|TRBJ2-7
CAGNYRDRGGEQYF
TGTGCCGGGAATTACCGGGACAGGGGGGGCGAGCAGTACTTC
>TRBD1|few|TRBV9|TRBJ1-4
CASSVGQGSEKLFF
TGTGCCAGCAGCGTGGGACAGGGAAGTGAAAAACTGTTTTTT
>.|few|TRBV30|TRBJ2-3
CAYRPMGTDTQYF
TGTGCCTACCGACCGATGGGCACAGATACGCAGTATTTT
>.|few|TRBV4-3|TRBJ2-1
CASSQGISGREQFF
TGCGCCAGCAGCCAAGGCATCAGCGGGCGTGAGCAGTTCTTC
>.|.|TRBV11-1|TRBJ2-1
CASSANSYTSYNEQFF
TGTGCCAGCAGCGCGAACAGCTATACCTCCTACAATGAGCAGTTCTTC
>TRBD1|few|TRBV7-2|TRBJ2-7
CASSLRDRREQYF
TGTGCCAGCAGCTTAAGGGACAGACGCGAGCAGTACTTC
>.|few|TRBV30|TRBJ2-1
CAWSVQTNNEQFF
TGTGCCTGGAGTGTACAGACTAACAATGAGCAGTTCTTC
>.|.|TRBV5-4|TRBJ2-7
CASSQDELSSYEQYF
TGTGCCAGCAGCCAAGATGAACTCTCGAGCTACGAGCAGTACTTC
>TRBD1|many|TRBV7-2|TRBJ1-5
CASSLVATGNQPQHF
TGTGCCAGCAGCTTAGTGGCGACAGGGAACCAGCCCCAGCATTTT
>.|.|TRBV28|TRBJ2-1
CASSLLGSGPLGEQFF
TGTGCCAGCAGCCTATTAGGGAGCGGGCCCCTCGGCGAGCAGTTCTTC
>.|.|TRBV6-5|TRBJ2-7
CASSVGEEYYEQYF
TGTGCCAGCAGTGTAGGGGAGGAGTACTACGAGCAGTACTTC
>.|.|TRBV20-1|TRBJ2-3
CSARWGDTQYF
TGCAGTGCCCGCTGGGGAGATACGCAGTATTTT
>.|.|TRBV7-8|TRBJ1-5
CASSLEPQGREPQHF
TGTGCCAGCAGCCTCGAGCCCCAGGGACGGGAGCCCCAGCATTTT
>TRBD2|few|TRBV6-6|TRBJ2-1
CASSGDSGRAIEQFF
TGTGCCAGCAGCGGAGATAGCGGGAGGGCCATTGAGCAGTTCTTC
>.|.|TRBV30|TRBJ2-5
CAWSQETDIQETQYF
TGTGCCTGGAGCCAGGAGACAGACATTCAAGAGACCCAGTACTTC
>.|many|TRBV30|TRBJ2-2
CAWSVGRDTGELFF
TGTGCCTGGAGTGTTGGTAGAGACACCGGGGAGCTGTTTTTT
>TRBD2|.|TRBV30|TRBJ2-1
CAWSVSGRHNEQFF
TGTGCCTGGAGTGTCAGCGGGAGGCACAATGAGCAGTTCTTC
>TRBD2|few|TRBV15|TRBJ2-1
CATSRSGKNYNEQFF
TGTGCCACCAGCAGGAGCGGGAAGAACTACAATGAGCAGTTCTTC
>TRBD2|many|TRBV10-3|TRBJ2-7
CAISEIAGPSTYEQYF
TGTGCCATCAGTGAAATAGCGGGACCATCGACCTACGAGCAGTACTTC
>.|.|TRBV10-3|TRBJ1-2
CAISESTRVAGYTF
TGTGCCATCAGTGAGTCGACTAGAGTGGCGGGCTACACCTTC
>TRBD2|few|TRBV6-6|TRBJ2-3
CAATTPLAGVDTQYF
TGTGCCGCGACTACCCCCCTAGCGGGAGTAGATACGCAGTATTTT
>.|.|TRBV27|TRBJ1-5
CASSFRDNNQPQHF
TGTGCCAGCAGTTTCAGGGACAACAATCAGCCCCAGCATTTT
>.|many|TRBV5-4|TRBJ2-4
CASSLRQFNIQYF
TGTGCCAGCAGCTTAAGACAGTTCAACATTCAGTACTTC
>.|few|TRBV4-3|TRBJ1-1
CASSQTGRMNTEAFF
TGCGCCAGCAGCCAAACGGGCCGTATGAACACTGAAGCTTTCTTT
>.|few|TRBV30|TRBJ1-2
CAWSAWQGYGYTF
TGTGCCTGGAGTGCCTGGCAGGGTTATGGCTACACCTTC
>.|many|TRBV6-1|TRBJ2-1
CASSERFGLRGNEQFF
TGTGCCAGCAGTGAACGGTTCGGACTACGGGGTAATGAGCAGTTCTTC
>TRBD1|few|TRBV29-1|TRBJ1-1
CSVRQGGMNTEAFF
TGCAGCGTTCGACAGGGAGGGATGAACACTGAAGCTTTCTTT
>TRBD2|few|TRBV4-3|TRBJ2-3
CASSHLAGGDTDTQYF
TGCGCCAGCAGCCATTTAGCGGGAGGAGATACAGATACGCAGTATTTT
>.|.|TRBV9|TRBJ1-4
CASSVSSWGANEKLFF
TGTGCCAGCAGCGTTTCCTCATGGGGAGCTAATGAAAAACTGTTTTTT